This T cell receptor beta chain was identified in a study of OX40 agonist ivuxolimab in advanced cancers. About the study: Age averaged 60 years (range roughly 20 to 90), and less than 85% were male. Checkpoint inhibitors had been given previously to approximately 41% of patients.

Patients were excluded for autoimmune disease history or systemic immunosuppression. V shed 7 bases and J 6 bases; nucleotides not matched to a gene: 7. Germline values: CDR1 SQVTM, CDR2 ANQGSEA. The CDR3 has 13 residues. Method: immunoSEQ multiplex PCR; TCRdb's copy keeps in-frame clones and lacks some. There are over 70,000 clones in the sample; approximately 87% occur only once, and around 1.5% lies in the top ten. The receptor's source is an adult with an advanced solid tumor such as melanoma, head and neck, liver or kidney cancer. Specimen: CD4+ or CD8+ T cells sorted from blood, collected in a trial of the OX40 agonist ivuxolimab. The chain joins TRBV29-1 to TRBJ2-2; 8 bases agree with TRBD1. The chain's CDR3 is CSAGQGLPGELFF. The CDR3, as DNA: TGCAGCGCAGGACAGGGTCTCCCCGGGGAGCTGTTTTTT.